Below, 27 T cell receptor beta chains from the same sample are listed, as sequenced in a study of T cell repertoires in cytomegalovirus infection. Using its own MiXCR run on the reads, TCRdb lists one record per CDR3 protein. The data contain about 310,000 distinct CDR3 sequences, 15% to 20% of them singletons. The sample was PBMCs. The receptors were sampled from a human donor in good health (CMV status not recorded). Some clones in this sample may be carry-over from other donors' samples.

This clonotype was detected a few times. The chain is built from TRBV2 and TRBJ1-6; D uncertain. The germline V gene has CDR1 SNHLY and CDR2 FYNNEI. V lost 9 bases and J 8 bases, leaving 14 bases between the germline ends. The length of the CDR3 is 13 residues. The CDR3 protein is CARSRREDSPLHF. The CDR3 DNA reads as TGTGCCAGGTCGAGGAGGGAAGATTCACCCCTCCACTTT. Variable domain in full (rest from reference TRBV2 and TRBJ1-6): EPEVTQTPSHQVTQMGQEVILRCVPISNHLYFYWYRQILGQKVEFLVSFYNNEISEKSEIFDDQFSVERPDGSNFTLKIRSTKLEDSAMYFCARSRREDSPLHFGNGTRLTVT.

V gene TRBV4-1 combines with J gene TRBJ1-5; 8 bases fit TRBD1. V gave up 5 bases and J gave up 1 base; unmatched junction bases: 4. CDR3 length: 15 residues. Germline CDR1 MGHRA, CDR2 YSYEKL. The CDR3 bases are TGCGCCAGCAGCTCCAGGGGGCTGAGCAATCAGCCCCAGCATTTT. It specifies CASSSRGLSNQPQHF.

This clonotype has a count of ten or more. The J gene is TRBJ1-2, the V gene TRBV7-2; a possible D gene is TRBD1 (6 bases). The CDR3 is made up of 11 amino acids. The germline gives CDR1 SGHTA, CDR2 FQGNSA. Trimming cost V 6 bases and J 8 bases, with 10 bases left between them. The DNA of the CDR3 is TGTGCCAGCAGTGAGGGGGGGGGCTACACCTTC. Amino acid sequence: CASSEGGGYTF.

The table lists this clonotype with a few counts. Here the CDR3 reads CASSSLAGGLLSYNEQFF. The CDR3 region has the DNA TGTGCCAGCAGCTCACTAGCGGGGGGGCTTCTGTCCTACAATGAGCAGTTCTTC. The rearrangement links TRBV7-6 to TRBJ2-1, with 13 positions matching TRBD2. The germline V gene encodes CDR1 SGHVS and CDR2 FNYEAQ. The J segment lost 1 base and the V segment lost 4 bases, leaving 7 bases of the junction unmatched. CDR3 length: 18 amino acids.

This clonotype was detected ten times or more. J is TRBJ1-1 and V is TRBV28; TRBD1 might be the D (6 bases). The CDR3 contains 14 residues. The ends were cut back, 5 bases at V and 10 bases at J, with 20 bases in the middle. Germline V lookup: CDR1 MDHEN, CDR2 SYDVKM. The CDR3 DNA reads TGTGCCAGCAGTGGCACCTACAGGGTTGGGGGAGCTTTCTTT. As protein: CASSGTYRVGGAFF.

This clonotype has more than one count but fewer than ten. The chain uses TRBV20-1 and TRBJ1-5, with 7 bases lining up with TRBD1. Trimming removed 3 bases from V and 0 bases from J; junction bases left unmatched: 8. The CDR3 runs to 16 residues. CDR1 and CDR2 (germline): DFQATT, SNEGSKA (reference sequence). The CDR3 loop is CSASAKQGSSNQPQHF. CDR3 in DNA: TGCAGTGCTAGCGCAAAACAGGGGTCTAGCAATCAGCCCCAGCATTTT.

This clonotype was picked up many times. The rearrangement links TRBV7-2 to TRBJ1-4, with no clear D. From germline, CDR1 is SGHTA and CDR2 FQGNSA. CDR3 length equals 14 residues. Trimming took 3 bases from V and 2 from J, leaving 7 bases between them. CDR3 protein: CASSFSTTNEKLFF. In nucleotides, the CDR3 is TGTGCCAGCAGCTTTAGTACGACTAATGAAAAACTGTTTTTT. Full variable domain (missing parts from reference TRBV7-2 and TRBJ1-4): GAGVSQSPSNKVTEKGKDVELRCDPISGHTALYWYRQSLGQGLEFLIYFQGNSAPDKSGLPSDRFSAERTGGSVSTLTIQRTQQEDSAVYLCASSFSTTNEKLFFGSGTQLSVL.

This clonotype was detected only a few times. The chain couples TRBV7-2 to TRBJ1-2; no clear D gene. The CDR3 loop spans 13 amino acids. The V end was cut by 2 bases, the J end by 6 bases, with 10 bases between. Germline CDR1 is SGHTA and CDR2 is FQGNSA. CDR3 residues: CASSLRLFDGYTF. In DNA form, the CDR3 reads TGTGCCAGCAGCTTAAGGCTGTTTGATGGCTACACCTTC.

At least ten counts were recorded for this clonotype. This chain connects TRBV7-2 to TRBJ1-1; D gene unclear. This CDR3 has 13 amino acids. Between the trimmed V and J ends, which lost 5 bases and 1 base, there was a span of 8 bases. The germline gives CDR1 SGHTA, CDR2 FQGNSA. The CDR3 nucleotides read TGTGCCAGCAGCCCCCCCACGAACACTGAAGCTTTCTTT. Its translation is CASSPPTNTEAFF.

This clonotype was observed many times. The rearrangement uses TRBV7-9 and TRBJ2-1; 10 bases align to TRBD1. The ends lost 1 base at V and 2 bases at J; junction bases unmatched: 2. The CDR3 extends over 16 amino acids. Germline assignment: CDR1 SEHNR and CDR2 FQNEAQ (reference sequence). The CDR3 DNA reads TGTGCCAGCAGCTTAGGCGGGACAGGGGCCTACAATGAGCAGTTCTTC. Translation: CASSLGGTGAYNEQFF. Together with reference TRBV7-9 and TRBJ2-1, the CDR3 gives the full variable domain: DTGVSQNPRHKITKRGQNVTFRCDPISEHNRLYWYRQTLGQGPEFLTYFQNEAQLEKSRLLSDRFSAERPKGSFSTLEIQRTEQGDSAMYLCASSLGGTGAYNEQFFGPGTRLTVL.

This clonotype was found a few times. The chain carries TRBV5-1 and TRBJ2-5; weak D call: TRBD2 (6 bases). CDR3 length equals 16 residues. Trimming shortened V by 0 bases and J by 3 bases, and 15 bases separated the two germline ends. Germline V CDR1 and CDR2: SGHRS, YFSETQ. The CDR3 DNA reads TGCGCCAGCAGCTTGGCGGCGGGGACTCCGAAAGAGACCCAGTACTTC. Amino acids: CASSLAAGTPKETQYF.

This clonotype was recorded a few times. The chain links TRBV18 to TRBJ1-1; 8 bases map to TRBD1. CDR1 and CDR2 from the germline V gene are KGHSH and LQKENI. The CDR3 is 17 amino acids. V gave up 0 bases and J gave up 2 bases; unmatched junction bases: 8. CDR3 sequence reads: CASSPPGQARINTEAFF. The DNA for the CDR3 is TGTGCCAGCTCACCACCGGGACAGGCACGAATCAACACTGAAGCTTTCTTT.

This clonotype was counted only a few times. The chain employs TRBV27 and TRBJ2-3, with no clear D. V was trimmed by 3 bases and J by 2 bases, leaving 9 bases between them. The CDR3 has 14 amino acids. Per the germline V gene, CDR1 is MNHEY and CDR2 is SMNVEV (reference sequence). CDR3 bases: TGTGCCAGCAGTTTTCCGGGTACCACAGATACGCAGTATTTT. This gives the protein CASSFPGTTDTQYF.

This clonotype was recorded a few times. The V call is TRBV6-1, the J call TRBJ2-7; 9 positions match TRBD1. V was pared by 8 bases and J by 7 bases, with 9 bases of the junction left unmatched. The CDR3 length is 13 residues. Germline V gene data show CDR1 as MNHNS and CDR2 as SASEGT. This CDR3 is CASGQGLPPEQYF. The CDR3 nucleotides read TGTGCCAGCGGACAGGGGCTTCCACCGGAGCAGTACTTC.

This clonotype was observed a few times. The rearrangement uses TRBV4-2 and TRBJ2-1, with 7 bases lining up with TRBD2. The V gene's germline CDR1 is LGHNA and CDR2 YNFKEQ. The V segment lost 1 base and the J segment 6 bases; nucleotides outside the gene matches: 6. This CDR3 is built from 15 residues. In DNA form, the CDR3 reads TGTGCCAGCAGCCAAGCCGGACTAGGGAGCAATGAGCAGTTCTTC. It specifies CASSQAGLGSNEQFF.

This clonotype was seen only a few times. V usage is TRBV29-1 and J usage is TRBJ1-2; D gene ambiguous. Deletions cut 0 bases from V and 8 bases from J, with 13 bases between. The germline V gene has CDR1 SQVTM and CDR2 ANQGSEA. The CDR3 loop spans 13 amino acids. CDR3 bases: TGCAGCGTTGAAGAAGGGCCCAGCCGCGGCTACACCTTC. Translating gives CSVEEGPSRGYTF. Full variable domain (remainder filled in from reference TRBV29-1 and TRBJ1-2): SAVISQKPSRDICQRGTSLTIQCQVDSQVTMMFWYRQQPGQSLTLIATANQGSEATYESGFVIDKFPISRPNLTFSTLTVSNMSPEDSSIYLCSVEEGPSRGYTFGSGTRLTVV.

This clonotype has only a few counts. CDR3 residues: CASLIFLGGDGYTF. The CDR3 coding sequence is TGTGCCAGCCTGATCTTCTTGGGGGGGGATGGCTACACCTTC. The chain uses TRBV28 and TRBJ1-2, with D possibly matching TRBD1 (5 bases). The CDR3 totals 14 residues. Germline CDR1 is MDHEN and CDR2 is SYDVKM. The germline V and J ends were trimmed by 8 bases and 6 bases, with 19 bases remaining between them.

The table lists this clonotype with many counts. The V call is TRBV7-2, the J call TRBJ2-7; 9 bases map to TRBD2. This CDR3 spans 14 amino acids. With 5 bases clipped from V and 4 bases from J, the junction kept 6 bases outside the gene matches. Germline V gene sequence: CDR1 SGHTA, CDR2 FQGNSA. The CDR3 DNA reads as TGTGCCAGCAGCCCCTTAGCGGGGGATTACGAGCAGTACTTC. Protein product: CASSPLAGDYEQYF.

The V gene is TRBV25-1, the J gene TRBJ2-5; possible D gene TRBD2, 7 bases. Germline CDR1 MGHDK, CDR2 SYGVNS. The CDR3 totals 16 residues. Trimming pared 2 bases from V and 3 bases from J, leaving 16 bases between. CDR3 region: CASSEGGRGPEETQYF. The DNA for the CDR3 is TGTGCCAGCAGTGAAGGGGGGCGGGGGCCCGAAGAGACCCAGTACTTC.

This clonotype has a count of ten or more. V gene TRBV7-2 combines with J gene TRBJ1-2; tentatively, D is TRBD1 (5 bases). The CDR3 covers 16 residues. Looked up from germline, CDR1 is SGHTA and CDR2 is FQGNSA. The ends were cut back, 1 base at V and 3 bases at J, with 15 bases in the middle. CDR3 loop: CASSLDSGAPDYGYTF. CDR3 nucleotide sequence: TGTGCCAGCAGCTTAGACTCCGGGGCCCCTGACTATGGCTACACCTTC.

This clonotype has only a few counts. The rearrangement uses TRBV12-3 or TRBV12-4 and TRBJ1-4; possibly TRBD1 for D (6 bases). The CDR3 consists of 14 residues. The V end lost 6 bases, the J end lost 3 bases, and 11 bases lay between the germline ends. The CDR3 bases are TGTGCCAGCAGCTGGGACACCCCTAATGAAAAACTGTTTTTT. This codes for CASSWDTPNEKLFF.

At least ten counts were recorded for this clonotype. The chain combines TRBV7-8 with TRBJ2-3; a weak D match, TRBD2 (6 bases). This CDR3 has 16 residues. Germline V CDR1 and CDR2: SGHVS, FQNEAQ. The V end lost 5 bases, the J end lost 2 bases, and 17 bases lay between the germline ends. The CDR3 region is CASSIQTSGYTDTQYF. The DNA of the CDR3 is TGTGCCAGCAGCATACAGACTAGTGGGTACACAGATACGCAGTATTTT.

This clonotype was observed a few times. The chain carries TRBV4-3 and TRBJ2-1; TRBD2 matches 7 bases. The CDR3 is 16 amino acids. Per the germline V gene, CDR1 is LGHNA and CDR2 is YSLEER. Trimming removed 0 bases from V and 0 bases from J; junction bases left unmatched: 2. CDR3 protein: CASSQDGGGSYNEQFF. As DNA, the CDR3 is TGCGCCAGCAGCCAAGATGGGGGGGGCTCCTACAATGAGCAGTTCTTC.

This clonotype came up a few times. The CDR3, as DNA: TGCGCCAGCAGCCAATTCGGGACAGGGTACTACGAGCAGTACTTC. Protein product: CASSQFGTGYYEQYF. The rearrangement links TRBV4-1 to TRBJ2-7; TRBD1 agrees at 9 bases. Germline CDR1 reads MGHRA; CDR2 reads YSYEKL. J was trimmed by 3 bases and V by 2 bases; bases with no gene match: 5. This CDR3 region has 15 residues.

Points on this clonotype: Being one base from a much bigger clone, this may be a read error. The chain links TRBV7-2 to TRBJ2-4; 9 nucleotides align to TRBD2. V lost 6 bases, J lost 7 bases, and 16 bases stayed unmatched. The germline V gene has CDR1 SGHTA and CDR2 FQGNSA. This CDR3 spans 17 amino acids. The CDR3 nucleotides are TGTGCCAGCAGTCGAGGGGGGGGCGGGGGGGCCAGGAACATTCAGTACTTC. Translated, it gives CASSRGGGGGARNIQYF.

On this clonotype itself: The junction departs from germline at one end; a sequencing error may be responsible. The chain uses TRBV4-1 and TRBJ1-6; 9 nucleotides match TRBD1. Germline V gives CDR1 MGHRA, CDR2 YSYEKL. CDR3 length: 15 residues. The CDR3 region has the DNA TGTGCCAGCAGCCGCCAACAGGGGGCTAATTCACCCCTCCACTTT. Amino acids: CASSRQQGANSPLHF.

CDR3 region: CASSEYFSTGELFF. The CDR3 DNA follows: TGTGCCAGCAGTGAATATTTTTCCACCGGGGAGCTGTTTTTT. This rearrangement joins TRBV25-1 to TRBJ2-2; no firm D call. The CDR3 runs to 14 residues. The germline V gene has CDR1 MGHDK and CDR2 SYGVNS. V was clipped by 0 bases and J by 4 bases, with 6 bases between them.